Shown below are 32 T cell receptor beta chains from a single sample sequenced in a study of blood T cell repertoires in COVID-19. Produced via immunoSEQ multiplex PCR; TCRdb's table is partial and in-frame only. The sample yields a few hundred thousand clones, around 87% seen once. Sequencing was performed on peripheral blood. The source of these receptors is a man in his sixties with acute or convalescent COVID-19.

The gene calls are TRBV10-3 and TRBJ1-1; 10 bases align to TRBD1. J was trimmed by 3 bases and V by 7 bases; bases with no gene match: 8. Germline loops: CDR1 ENHRY, CDR2 SYGVKD. The CDR3 sequence is 15 residues long. DNA for the CDR3: TGTGCCATCAAGGGGGCCGGACAGGGGGACACTGAAGCTTTCTTT. As protein: CAIKGAGQGDTEAFF.

The V gene is TRBV4-1, the J gene TRBJ1-1; no firm D call. V dropped 4 bases and J dropped 3 bases, with 15 bases sitting between them. The CDR3 has 15 residues. Per the germline V gene, CDR1 is MGHRA and CDR2 is YSYEKL. As DNA, the CDR3 is TGCGCCAGCAGCCTGGAGGCGGGCAGGCACACTGAAGCTTTCTTT. This codes for CASSLEAGRHTEAFF.

This chain joins TRBV5-1 and TRBJ2-4, with 10 bases matching TRBD2. The CDR3 length is 18 residues. Trimming cost V 0 bases and J 0 bases; bases outside gene matches: 6. The V gene's germline CDR1 is SGHRS and CDR2 YFSETQ. CDR3 sequence (DNA): TGCGCCAGCAGCTTGGTAACCAGCGGGGGGGTAGCCAAAAACATTCAGTACTTC. Amino acids: CASSLVTSGGVAKNIQYF.

The rearrangement uses TRBV28 and TRBJ1-6; D remains unclear. The V end was cut by 3 bases, the J end by 10 bases, with 13 bases between. The CDR3 has 14 residues. Germline V gene data show CDR1 as MDHEN and CDR2 as SYDVKM. CDR3 DNA: TGTGCCAGCAGTTTCGGTCTTCCCAACTCACCCCTCCACTTT. Translating gives CASSFGLPNSPLHF.

This chain links TRBV28 with TRBJ2-7; D unresolved. V lost 3 bases and J 3 bases, leaving 9 bases between the germline ends. Germline V gene sequence: CDR1 MDHEN, CDR2 SYDVKM. CDR3 size: 13 residues. The CDR3, as DNA: TGTGCCAGCAGTTTTTTTTCCGGCTACGAGCAGTACTTC. Residues: CASSFFSGYEQYF.

This chain joins TRBV3-1 (or the pseudogene TRBV3-2) and TRBJ2-1; 8 bases agree with TRBD2. Germline V lookup: CDR1 LGHDT, CDR2 YNNKEL (reference sequence). The trim removed 5 bases at V and 4 bases at J, leaving 7 bases unmatched. This CDR3 spans 15 amino acids. CDR3 amino acids: CASSSGGAGYNEQFF. The CDR3 DNA follows: TGTGCCAGCAGCTCCGGGGGGGCGGGGTACAATGAGCAGTTCTTC.

The rearrangement links TRBV28 to TRBJ1-1, with D hard to call. The V gene's germline CDR1 is MDHEN and CDR2 SYDVKM. The CDR3 loop spans 16 amino acids. V lost 4 bases, J lost 3 bases, and 18 bases lay in between. This CDR3 reads CASSSPRWSEDTEAFF. The CDR3 region has the DNA TGTGCCAGCAGTTCTCCCCGGTGGAGCGAGGACACTGAAGCTTTCTTT.

The chain combines TRBV5-5 with TRBJ1-4; 7 nucleotides align to TRBD1. V gave up 4 bases and J gave up 1 base; unmatched junction bases: 4. Per germline, CDR1 SGHKS and CDR2 YYEKEE (reference sequence). This CDR3 spans 15 amino acids. CDR3 in amino acids: CASSPQGRTNEKLFF. CDR3 nucleotides: TGTGCCAGCAGCCCACAGGGGCGAACTAATGAAAAACTGTTTTTT. The whole variable domain, filled in from reference TRBV5-5 and TRBJ1-4, reads DAGVTQSPTHLIKTRGQQVTLRCSPISGHKSVSWYQQVLGQGPQFIFQYYEKEERGRGNFPDRFSARQFPNYSSELNVNALLLGDSALYLCASSPQGRTNEKLFFGSGTQLSVL.

The genes are TRBV28 and TRBJ1-5; TRBD1 aligns across 11 bases. Trimming cost V 1 base and J 7 bases; bases outside gene matches: 3. The CDR3 is 15 amino acids. Germline V lookup: CDR1 MDHEN, CDR2 SYDVKM. The CDR3 reads CASSLYGQGAQPQHF. DNA for the CDR3: TGTGCCAGCAGTTTATACGGACAGGGGGCACAGCCCCAGCATTTT.

CDR3 residues: CASSQGQSWGDTGELFF. Written as DNA, the CDR3 is TGTGCCAGCAGCCAAGGACAATCTTGGGGAGACACCGGGGAGCTGTTTTTT. The V and J genes are TRBV14 and TRBJ2-2; TRBD2 is a possible D gene (5 bases). The germline V gene has CDR1 SGHDN and CDR2 FVKESK. The V end lost 1 base, the J end lost 3 bases, and 15 bases lay between the germline ends. The CDR3 sequence is 17 residues long.

This sequence joins TRBV19 and TRBJ1-4; 7 nucleotides match TRBD1. The germline gives CDR1 LNHDA, CDR2 SQIVND (reference sequence). The V gene end was trimmed by 6 bases and the J gene end by 0 bases; junction bases not matched to a gene: 7. The CDR3 is 16 residues long. CDR3 sequence (DNA): TGTGCCAGTAGCCGCCGGGGACAGTCAACTAATGAAAAACTGTTTTTT. Protein sequence: CASSRRGQSTNEKLFF.

The chain has TRBV6-5 and TRBJ1-2; D might be TRBD1 (5 bases). The CDR3 length is 13 residues. The germline gives CDR1 MNHEY, CDR2 SVGAGI. Trimming stripped 6 bases from V and 5 bases from J, with 13 bases between. The CDR3 coding sequence is TGTGCCAGCAGCCGCGGGGGTGGGTATGGCTACACCTTC. Amino acid sequence: CASSRGGGYGYTF.

The chain links TRBV27 to TRBJ1-3; weak D call: TRBD1 (5 bases). Germline V CDR1 and CDR2: MNHEY, SMNVEV (reference sequence). V was cut by 6 bases and J by 0 bases, with 12 bases left in between. CDR3 length equals 15 residues. CDR3 sequence reads: CASRGWGSSGNTIYF. CDR3 sequence (DNA): TGTGCCAGCAGGGGGTGGGGCAGCTCTGGAAACACCATATATTTT.

CDR3 in DNA: TGTGCCAGCAGCCGACGGGACAGGGATGAAGCTTTCTTT. Translated, it gives CASSRRDRDEAFF. The chain recombines TRBV7-8 with TRBJ1-1; TRBD1 aligns across 9 bases. Per germline, CDR1 SGHVS and CDR2 FQNEAQ. V was clipped by 5 bases and J by 7 bases; unmatched bases: 5. The CDR3 covers 13 residues.

This chain joins TRBV21-1 and TRBJ1-2; the D call of TRBD1 is as the table states it, not checked on the DNA. TRBV21-1 is a recognized pseudogene. The CDR3 contains 16 residues. In DNA, the CDR3 is TGTGCCGGAATTCCCGGGACAGGGGGTAATAACTATGGCTACACCTTC. Translation: CAGIPGTGGNNYGYTF.

This clone appeared many times. This chain uses TRBV19 with TRBJ1-4; D may be TRBD1 (5 bases). The V end lost 7 bases, the J end lost 0 bases, and 12 bases lay between the germline ends. CDR1 is LNHDA, CDR2 SQIVND, per germline (reference sequence). This CDR3 has 15 amino acids. CDR3 sequence: CASTGKDSTNEKLFF. The CDR3 nucleotides read TGTGCCAGTACAGGGAAGGATTCAACTAATGAAAAACTGTTTTTT.

The rearrangement joins TRBV7-3 to TRBJ1-1; 8 nucleotides align to TRBD1. This CDR3 has 15 residues. Germline trimming cut 4 bases from V and 3 bases from J; bases unmatched to any gene: 7. Germline assignment: CDR1 SGHTA and CDR2 FQGTGA. For the CDR3, the DNA is TGTGCCAGCAGCTCCCTCCGACAGGGGCACACTGAAGCTTTCTTT. It translates to CASSSLRQGHTEAFF.

This sequence joins TRBV4-1 and TRBJ2-7; perhaps TRBD2 as D (6 bases). The CDR3 spans 15 residues. Germline assignment: CDR1 MGHRA and CDR2 YSYEKL. Trimming removed 0 bases from V and 1 base from J, with 10 bases in between. The CDR3 DNA sequence: TGCGCCAGCAGCCAAGAGATAGGGAGGTCCTACGAGCAGTACTTC. Translated: CASSQEIGRSYEQYF.

The chain couples TRBV19 to TRBJ2-1; 8 bases align to TRBD2. This CDR3 comprises 18 residues. From germline, CDR1 is LNHDA and CDR2 SQIVND (reference sequence). V shed 4 bases and J 0 bases; nucleotides not matched to a gene: 11. In DNA form, the CDR3 reads TGTGCCAGTAGTACGGGACTAGTCGCCCACAGCTCCTACAATGAGCAGTTCTTC. Its translation: CASSTGLVAHSSYNEQFF.

This sequence joins TRBV7-3 and TRBJ2-3; D is unclear. CDR3 length: 13 residues. The germline V and J ends were trimmed by 5 bases and 6 bases, with 12 bases remaining between them. Germline values: CDR1 SGHTA, CDR2 FQGTGA. In nucleotides, the CDR3 is TGTGCCAGCAGCGCACCCTCCGAGGATACGCAGTATTTT. This encodes CASSAPSEDTQYF.

This clone was seen once. This chain joins TRBV5-1 and TRBJ2-7, with 11 bases that match TRBD2. The CDR3 consists of 13 residues. Germline V gene lookup returns CDR1 SGHRS and CDR2 YFSETQ. The J segment lost 5 bases and the V segment lost 4 bases, leaving 2 bases of the junction unmatched. The CDR3 DNA sequence: TGCGCCAGCAGCCAGGGACTAGCGGACGAGCAGTACTTC. Its translation is CASSQGLADEQYF.

This clone was recorded once. The chain carries TRBV9 and TRBJ2-3, with TRBD2 matching 8 bases. Germline CDR1 reads SGDLS; CDR2 reads YYNGEE. The CDR3 totals 15 residues. V shed 1 base, J shed 2 bases, and the junction held 3 bases outside the gene matches. In DNA, the CDR3 is TGTGCCAGCAGCGTATACGGGGGGGTCACAGATACGCAGTATTTT. Translated: CASSVYGGVTDTQYF.

Turning to this clone: One end of the junction varies from germline; a read error may be responsible. In nucleotides, the CDR3 is TGCGCCAGCAGCTGGGACAGGGGGAACTCTGGCTACACCTTC. Residues: CASSWDRGNSGYTF. The genes are TRBV5-1 and TRBJ1-2; TRBD1 matches 11 bases. This CDR3 has 14 residues. Germline values: CDR1 SGHRS, CDR2 YFSETQ.

This rearrangement joins TRBV5-1 to TRBJ1-1, with TRBD1 matching over 9 bases. Germline CDR1 reads SGHRS; CDR2 reads YFSETQ. This CDR3 contains 21 residues. V shed 2 bases and J 4 bases; nucleotides not matched to a gene: 24. The CDR3 region is CASSLTQNRGQRARPTTEAFF. In DNA form, the CDR3 reads TGCGCCAGCAGCTTAACGCAGAACAGGGGGCAGAGGGCCCGACCGACCACTGAAGCTTTCTTT. Supplemented by reference TRBV5-1 and TRBJ1-1, the full variable domain reads KAGVTQTPRYLIKTRGQQVTLSCSPISGHRSVSWYQQTPGQGLQFLFEYFSETQRNKGNFPGRFSGRQFSNSRSEMNVSTLELGDSALYLCASSLTQNRGQRARPTTEAFFGQGTRLTVV.

The chain is built from TRBV7-6 and TRBJ1-5; D is possibly TRBD1 (6 bases). Between the trimmed V and J ends, which lost 2 bases and 2 bases, there was a span of 19 bases. The germline CDR1 and CDR2 sequences are SGHVS and FNYEAQ. The CDR3 has 18 residues. DNA of the CDR3: TGTGCCAGCAGCTTAACGGGGGCGGGGGCGCGGGGCAATCAGCCCCAGCATTTT. Translating gives CASSLTGAGARGNQPQHF.

The table lists this clone with a count of one. The gene calls are TRBV4-3 and TRBJ2-5; 7 bases are a match to TRBD1. This CDR3 spans 17 amino acids. Germline V gene sequence: CDR1 LGHNA, CDR2 YSLEER. Trimming removed 0 bases from V and 0 bases from J; junction bases left unmatched: 7. CDR3 amino acids: CASSQDGDREYQETQYF. In nucleotides, the CDR3 is TGCGCCAGCAGCCAAGATGGGGACAGAGAGTACCAAGAGACCCAGTACTTC.

The chain is built from TRBV5-1 and TRBJ1-1, with a tentative D call TRBD1 (5 bases). Looked up from germline, CDR1 is SGHRS and CDR2 is YFSETQ. The CDR3 covers 14 residues. The V gene lost 0 bases and the J gene lost 4 bases, with 10 bases spanning the gap. The DNA for the CDR3 is TGCGCCAGCAGCTTGGGGGGCGGGATCACTGAAGCTTTCTTT. It is translated as CASSLGGGITEAFF.

CDR3 residues: CASSQNSHTDTQYF. The CDR3 DNA is TGTGCCAGCAGCCAGAACTCTCACACAGATACGCAGTATTTT. The V and J genes are TRBV3-1 (or the pseudogene TRBV3-2) and TRBJ2-3; D unclear. V was trimmed by 3 bases and J by 2 bases, leaving 9 bases between them. CDR1 is LGHDT and CDR2 is YNNKEL in the germline V gene (reference sequence). The CDR3 is 14 residues long.

The J gene is TRBJ1-4, the V gene TRBV20-1, with D uncertain. CDR3 length: 15 amino acids. V dropped 3 bases and J dropped 7 bases, with 18 bases sitting between them. The germline V gene encodes CDR1 DFQATT and CDR2 SNEGSKA (reference sequence). In nucleotides, the CDR3 is TGCAGTGCTAGTATCTTGCAGAGCGGAGCTGAAAAACTGTTTTTT. Its translation: CSASILQSGAEKLFF.

V and J are TRBV19 and TRBJ2-1; perhaps TRBD2 as D (6 bases). The germline CDR1 and CDR2 sequences are LNHDA and SQIVND (reference sequence). Trimming pared 7 bases from V and 6 bases from J, leaving 19 bases between. CDR3 length: 15 amino acids. CDR3 sequence (DNA): TGTGCCAGTACCTCTCGGAGGGCTGGCTCCAATGAGCAGTTCTTC. It specifies CASTSRRAGSNEQFF.

This chain uses TRBV7-8 with TRBJ1-1; D not resolved. Germline values: CDR1 SGHVS, CDR2 FQNEAQ. V dropped 4 bases and J dropped 0 bases, with 15 bases sitting between them. The CDR3 extends over 16 amino acids. Written as DNA, the CDR3 is TGTGCCAGCAGCTCCCTCGTGGGCCCTATGAACACTGAAGCTTTCTTT. Protein sequence: CASSSLVGPMNTEAFF.

The chain carries TRBV6-5 and TRBJ2-1; 10 bases align to TRBD2. From germline, CDR1 is MNHEY and CDR2 SVGAGI. The CDR3 is 16 amino acids. The V gene end was trimmed by 2 bases and the J gene end by 9 bases; junction bases not matched to a gene: 10. CDR3 in amino acids: CASSYPDGTSVGEQFF. For the CDR3, the DNA is TGTGCCAGCAGTTACCCCGATGGGACTAGCGTCGGTGAGCAGTTCTTC.